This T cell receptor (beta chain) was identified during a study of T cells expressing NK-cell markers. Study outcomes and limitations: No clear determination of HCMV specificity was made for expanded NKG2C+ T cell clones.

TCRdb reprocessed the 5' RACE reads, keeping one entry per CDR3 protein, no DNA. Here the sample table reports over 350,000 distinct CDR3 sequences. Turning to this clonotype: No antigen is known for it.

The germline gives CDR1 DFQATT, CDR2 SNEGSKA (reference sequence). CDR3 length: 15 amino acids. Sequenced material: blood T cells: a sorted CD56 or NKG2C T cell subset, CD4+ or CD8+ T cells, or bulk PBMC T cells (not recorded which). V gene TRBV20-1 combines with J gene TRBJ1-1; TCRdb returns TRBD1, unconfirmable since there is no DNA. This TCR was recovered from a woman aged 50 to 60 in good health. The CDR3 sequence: CSAPRRTGLSTEAFF.